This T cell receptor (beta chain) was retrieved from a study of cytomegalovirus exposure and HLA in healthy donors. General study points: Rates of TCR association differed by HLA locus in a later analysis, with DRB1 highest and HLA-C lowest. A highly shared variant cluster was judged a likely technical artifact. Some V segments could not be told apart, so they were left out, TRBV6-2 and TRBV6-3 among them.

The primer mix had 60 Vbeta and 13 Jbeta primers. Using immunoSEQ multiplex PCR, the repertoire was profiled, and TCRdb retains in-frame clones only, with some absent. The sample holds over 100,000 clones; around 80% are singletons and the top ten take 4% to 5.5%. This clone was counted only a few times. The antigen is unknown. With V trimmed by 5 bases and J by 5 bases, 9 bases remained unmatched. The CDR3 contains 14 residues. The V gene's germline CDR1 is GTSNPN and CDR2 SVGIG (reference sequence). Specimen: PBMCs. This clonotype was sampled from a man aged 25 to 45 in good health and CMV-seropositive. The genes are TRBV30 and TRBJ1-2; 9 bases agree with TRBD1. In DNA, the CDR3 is TGTGCCTGGGGACCCGGGACAGGGAGTTATGGCTACACCTTC. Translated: CAWGPGTGSYGYTF.